The subject of this entry is one T cell receptor beta chain. The antigen is undetermined. The CDR3 spans 15 residues. V lost 2 bases to trimming and J lost 5 bases, with 15 bases between them. Germline V gene sequence: CDR1 MRHNA, CDR2 SNTAGT. This record comes from a study of Ad26.COV2.S vaccination and SARS-CoV-2 variants. General observations from the study: Participants given vaccine showed non-spike TCR breadth similar to that of placebo recipients.

Treatment reported: 19 received Ad26.COV2.S at low or high dose, single or two shots; 5 received placebo; per-sample allocation not given. Samples were taken on day 63 after the first vaccine or placebo injection. This person who donated was an adult of 18-55 years in Boston. Vaccine was an Ad26 vector expressing Wuhan-strain SARS-CoV-2 spike. The repertoire was sequenced with immunoSEQ multiplex PCR; TCRdb's copy has only in-frame clones and lacks some. The repertoire holds some 320,000 clones, with approximately 86% as singletons. This receptor was identified in a person aged 18-60 years who received the Ad26.COV2.S COVID-19 vaccine or a placebo. This sequence joins TRBV6-4 and TRBJ1-1; D possibly corresponds to TRBD1 (6 bases). This specimen consisted of peripheral blood, obtained in a trial of Ad26.COV2.S vaccine versus placebo. This CDR3 reads CASSDEAGDWTEAFF. The CDR3 nucleotides read TGTGCCAGCAGTGACGAGGCAGGGGATTGGACTGAAGCTTTCTTT.